This T cell receptor beta chain is from a study of technical replicates of blood from a few donors. The length of the CDR3 is 13 residues. Trimming removed 6 bases from V and 4 bases from J; junction bases left unmatched: 5. CDR1 is MNHNY and CDR2 is SVGAGI in the germline V gene (reference sequence). Sequenced by immunoSEQ multiplex PCR; TCRdb stores in-frame clones only, minus some. The data show 70,000 or so clones, about nine tenths seen once. Sequencing was carried out using T cells isolated from PBMCs. The TCR sequence derives from a human donor in good health. Some clones in this sample may be carry-over from other donors' samples. The genes are TRBV6-6 and TRBJ2-5; 7 positions agree with TRBD2. The CDR3 nucleotides read TGTGCCAGCAGCCTGGGGGGGGGAGAGACCCAGTACTTC. Translating gives CASSLGGGETQYF.